These 11 T cell receptor beta chains were sequenced from one sample in a study of blood T cell repertoires in COVID-19. Produced via immunoSEQ multiplex PCR; TCRdb's table is partial and in-frame only. The sample lists some 170,000 clones, 81% occurring once. Input material: peripheral blood. Receptor source: a middle-aged woman with COVID-19, enrolled during active disease.

The chain uses TRBV5-1 and TRBJ2-1; D might be TRBD1 (5 bases). V lost 2 bases and J lost 6, with 15 bases in between. Germline loops: CDR1 SGHRS, CDR2 YFSETQ. This CDR3 spans 15 amino acids. CDR3 DNA: TGCGCCAGCAGCTTATTTGGGCAGGGCAGCAATGAGCAGTTCTTC. Residues: CASSLFGQGSNEQFF. The whole variable domain, filled in from reference TRBV5-1 and TRBJ2-1, reads KAGVTQTPRYLIKTRGQQVTLSCSPISGHRSVSWYQQTPGQGLQFLFEYFSETQRNKGNFPGRFSGRQFSNSRSEMNVSTLELGDSALYLCASSLFGQGSNEQFFGPGTRLTVL.

The chain links TRBV19 to TRBJ2-7; TRBD1 agrees at 10 bases. The CDR3 has 13 amino acids. The ends lost 9 bases at V and 2 bases at J; junction bases unmatched: 4. In germline, CDR1 is LNHDA, CDR2 SQIVND (reference sequence). The CDR3 sequence: CARPGQGPYEQYV. CDR3 coding DNA: TGTGCCAGGCCGGGACAGGGGCCCTACGAGCAGTACGTC.

This clone was seen only once. The CDR3 sequence: CASRPGGDTNTEAFF. The CDR3 DNA reads TGTGCCAGCAGGCCGGGAGGGGACACCAACACTGAAGCTTTCTTT. J is TRBJ1-1 and V is TRBV27; D possibly corresponds to TRBD1 (6 bases). The CDR3 runs 15 residues. Germline V gene lookup returns CDR1 MNHEY and CDR2 SMNVEV (reference sequence). The germline V and J ends were trimmed by 6 bases and 2 bases, with 16 bases remaining between them.

This chain links TRBV6-5 with TRBJ1-4; a possible D gene is TRBD1 (6 bases). V was trimmed by 6 bases and J by 14 bases, leaving 25 bases between them. Germline V gene sequence: CDR1 MNHEY, CDR2 SVGAGI. The CDR3 length is 15 residues. The CDR3 coding sequence is TGTGCCAGCAGCTCCCTACGGACGGGGGGCGTCTACCTGTTTTTT. Amino acid sequence: CASSSLRTGGVYLFF.

The V and J genes are TRBV29-1 and TRBJ1-2; D call uncertain. The CDR3 sequence is 13 residues long. Trimming left V 4 bases short and J 3 bases short, with 12 bases between. Germline V lookup: CDR1 SQVTM, CDR2 ANQGSEA. The CDR3 is CSVAETLDYGYTF. The DNA of the CDR3 is TGCAGCGTTGCGGAGACCTTGGACTATGGCTACACCTTC.

The J gene is TRBJ1-2, the V gene TRBV7-9; D gene ambiguous. Trimming stripped 4 bases from V and 8 bases from J, with 14 bases between. The CDR3 extends over 13 amino acids. In germline, CDR1 is SEHNR, CDR2 FQNEAQ (reference sequence). The CDR3 region has the DNA TGTGCCAGCAGCTCCTACGACATAACCGGCTACACCTTC. As protein: CASSSYDITGYTF.

V gene TRBV5-1 combines with J gene TRBJ2-2; 10 bases line up with TRBD2. Germline values: CDR1 SGHRS, CDR2 YFSETQ. This CDR3 comprises 15 residues. Trimming cost V 4 bases and J 7 bases; bases outside gene matches: 7. The CDR3 loop is CASSRTSGAGGELFF. In nucleotides, the CDR3 is TGCGCCAGCAGCCGAACTAGCGGGGCGGGCGGGGAGCTGTTTTTT.

This clone was detected only once. The chain is built from TRBV2 and TRBJ2-7; maybe TRBD1 (6 bases). V was cut by 5 bases and J by 3 bases, with 8 bases left in between. Germline CDR1 reads SNHLY; CDR2 reads FYNNEI. The CDR3 runs to 12 residues. In DNA, the CDR3 is TGTGCCAGCAGTCTGGACAGCTACGAGCAGTACTTC. Amino acid sequence: CASSLDSYEQYF.

V gene TRBV5-1 combines with J gene TRBJ2-5, with TRBD2 matching over 8 bases. This CDR3 has 11 residues. V shed 3 bases and J 12 bases; nucleotides not matched to a gene: 4. Looked up from germline, CDR1 is SGHRS and CDR2 is YFSETQ. The CDR3 sequence: CASSSGTRKYF. The CDR3 DNA reads as TGCGCCAGCAGCTCCGGGACTAGGAAGTACTTC. Full variable domain (outside the CDR3, taken from reference TRBV5-1 and TRBJ2-5): KAGVTQTPRYLIKTRGQQVTLSCSPISGHRSVSWYQQTPGQGLQFLFEYFSETQRNKGNFPGRFSGRQFSNSRSEMNVSTLELGDSALYLCASSSGTRKYFGPGTRLLVL.

The chain links TRBV5-1 to TRBJ1-1, with D perhaps TRBD1 (5 bases). V lost 0 bases and J 2 bases, leaving 8 bases between the germline ends. The length of the CDR3 is 14 residues. From germline, CDR1 is SGHRS and CDR2 YFSETQ. Written as DNA, the CDR3 is TGCGCCAGCAGCTTGGGAACAGGTAACACTGAAGCTTTCTTT. This gives the protein CASSLGTGNTEAFF. Together with reference TRBV5-1 and TRBJ1-1, the CDR3 gives the full variable domain: KAGVTQTPRYLIKTRGQQVTLSCSPISGHRSVSWYQQTPGQGLQFLFEYFSETQRNKGNFPGRFSGRQFSNSRSEMNVSTLELGDSALYLCASSLGTGNTEAFFGQGTRLTVV.

J is TRBJ2-7 and V is TRBV5-1; the match to TRBD2 covers 16 bases. Per the germline V gene, CDR1 is SGHRS and CDR2 is YFSETQ. The CDR3 has 15 amino acids. Germline trimming cut 4 bases from V and 7 bases from J; bases unmatched to any gene: 5. The CDR3 region has the DNA TGCGCCAGCAGCACAGGGACTAGCGGGAGGGGTGAGCAGTACTTC. Translated: CASSTGTSGRGEQYF.